Below are 8 T cell receptor beta chains sequenced from a single sample in a study of T cell repertoires in cytomegalovirus infection. TCRdb called the reads again in MiXCR, with one record for every CDR3 protein. Of approximately 770,000 distinct CDR3 sequences detected, about 28% appear once; the ten largest clones hold around 12%. These receptors' antigens are unknown. The sample was cultured CD8+ T cells from PBMCs, taken from culture after CMV antigen stimulation. These receptors originate from a human donor in good health (CMV status not recorded). Some clones in this sample may be carry-over from other donors' samples.

For the CDR3, the DNA is TGTGCCAGCGGGAGACTAGCTCCCGCCGGGGAGCTGTTTTTT. Its protein product is CASGRLAPAGELFF. The gene calls are TRBV6-1 and TRBJ2-2; TRBD2 matches at 7 bases. This CDR3 contains 14 residues. Trimming removed 8 bases from V and 6 bases from J; junction bases left unmatched: 9. Germline CDR1 is MNHNS and CDR2 is SASEGT.

This clonotype turned up a few times. The CDR3: CASSDSSGVSSYEQYF. For the CDR3, the DNA is TGTGCCAGCAGCGATTCTAGCGGGGTTAGCTCCTACGAGCAGTACTTC. The chain links TRBV7-6 to TRBJ2-7, with 9 bases that match TRBD2. The germline CDR1 and CDR2 sequences are SGHVS and FNYEAQ. The CDR3 covers 16 residues. The V and J ends lost 5 bases and 0 bases, in that order; junction bases with no gene match: 8.

This clonotype was picked up a small number of times. V is TRBV7-9 and J is TRBJ1-1, with D unresolved. The V and J ends lost 4 bases and 0 bases respectively, with 6 bases between them. CDR1 SEHNR and CDR2 FQNEAQ come from the germline V gene (reference sequence). The CDR3 is 13 residues long. The CDR3 region has the DNA TGTGCCAGCAGCTGGATAATGAACACTGAAGCTTTCTTT. Translation: CASSWIMNTEAFF.

This clonotype appeared a few times. This chain uses TRBV24-1 with TRBJ1-2; D remains unclear. From germline, CDR1 is KGHDR and CDR2 SFDVKD. Deletions cut 12 bases from V and 5 bases from J, with 18 bases between. The CDR3 totals 13 residues. In nucleotides, the CDR3 is TGTGCCCCGAGCGACGGGAGCGCTTATGGCTACACCTTC. Translated: CAPSDGSAYGYTF.

In this sample, this clonotype turned up a few times. V usage is TRBV5-1 and J usage is TRBJ1-2; 7 bases match TRBD1. CDR3 size: 13 residues. Germline values: CDR1 SGHRS, CDR2 YFSETQ. Losses at the gene ends were 4 bases for V and 6 bases for J; bases not matched to a gene: 6. The CDR3 here is CASSQEGANGYTF. As DNA, the CDR3 is TGCGCCAGCAGCCAAGAGGGGGCAAATGGCTACACCTTC.

This clonotype was counted between two and nine times. The V call is TRBV6-1, the J call TRBJ1-5; 9 bases line up with TRBD1. CDR1 and CDR2 from the germline V gene are MNHNS and SASEGT. CDR3 size: 19 residues. V shed 4 bases, J shed 2 bases, and the junction held 15 bases outside the gene matches. CDR3 loop: CASSVDFARQGVGNQPQHF. In DNA, the CDR3 is TGTGCCAGCAGTGTAGACTTCGCCAGACAGGGGGTTGGCAATCAGCCCCAGCATTTT.

This clonotype was seen many times. The chain recombines TRBV7-9 with TRBJ2-5; TRBD1 agrees at 8 bases. The germline V gene encodes CDR1 SEHNR and CDR2 FQNEAQ (reference sequence). The CDR3 spans 15 residues. V trimming: 3 bases; J trimming: 1 base; junction bases outside the gene matches: 4. The chain's CDR3 is CASSFPGGFQETQYF. CDR3 coding DNA: TGTGCCAGCAGCTTTCCAGGGGGCTTCCAAGAGACCCAGTACTTC.

A few counts support this clonotype. This chain connects TRBV7-9 to TRBJ2-5, with 7 bases that match TRBD2. This CDR3 comprises 14 residues. J lost 5 bases, V lost 8 bases, and 11 bases had no gene match. Germline values: CDR1 SEHNR, CDR2 FQNEAQ (reference sequence). CDR3 coding DNA: TGTGCCAGCTTTCTTGTCGGGGGGTCGGAGACCCAGTACTTC. Protein: CASFLVGGSETQYF.